Given below is one T cell receptor beta chain in context. What it binds is unknown. These data originate in a study of shared clonotypes between healthy human individuals. The study, taken as a whole, reports: An expected dependence of interdonor clonotype sharing on sequencing depth was noted.

The CDR3 consists of 13 residues. The V end was cut by 0 bases, the J end by 7 bases, with 7 bases between. From germline, CDR1 is SEHNR and CDR2 FQNEAQ (reference sequence). Free of recent acute infections or vaccinations, the donors were healthy HIV-negative adults. In the CD4+ fraction, cells were divided into CD45RA+ naive and CD45RA-negative memory subsets. In the original analysis: ImmunoSEQ sequences covered only the junction and lacked quality scores; filtering therefore differed. Data came from immunoSEQ multiplex PCR; TCRdb stores just in-frame clones and leaves some out. The DNA was the basis for D and trimming; V, J and clone size are from that table. Of about 2.4 million clones listed, approximately 94% are singletons.

Material: naive CD4+ T cells from PBMCs. As for subset: CD45RA+ positively selected. This chain links TRBV7-9 with TRBJ1-3; no definite D call. This clonotype was sampled from a man aged 18-30 years in good health. Some clones in this sample may be carry-over from other donors' samples. The CDR3 reads CASSLAGPNTIYF. Written as DNA, the CDR3 is TGTGCCAGCAGCTTAGCCGGGCCGAACACCATATATTTT.